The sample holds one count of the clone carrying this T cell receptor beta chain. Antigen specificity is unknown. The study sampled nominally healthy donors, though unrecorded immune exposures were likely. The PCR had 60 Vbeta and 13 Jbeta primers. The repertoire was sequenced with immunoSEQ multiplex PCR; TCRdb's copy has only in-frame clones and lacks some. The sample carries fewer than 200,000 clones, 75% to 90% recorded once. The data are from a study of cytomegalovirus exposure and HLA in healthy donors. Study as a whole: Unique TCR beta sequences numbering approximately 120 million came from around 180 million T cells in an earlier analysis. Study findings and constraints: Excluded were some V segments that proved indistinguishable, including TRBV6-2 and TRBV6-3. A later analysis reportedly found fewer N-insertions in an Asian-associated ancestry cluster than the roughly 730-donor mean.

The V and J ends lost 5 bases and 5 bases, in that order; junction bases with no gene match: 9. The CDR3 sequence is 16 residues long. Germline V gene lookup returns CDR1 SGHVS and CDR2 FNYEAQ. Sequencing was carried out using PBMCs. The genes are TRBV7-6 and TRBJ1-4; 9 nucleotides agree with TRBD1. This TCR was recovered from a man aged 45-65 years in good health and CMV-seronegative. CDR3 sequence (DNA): TGTGCCAGCAGCGCCACAGGGGGCGCCGGGAATGAAAAACTGTTTTTT. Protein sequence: CASSATGGAGNEKLFF.